Listed below are T cell receptor beta chains from one sample, sequenced in a study of OX40 agonist ivuxolimab in advanced cancers. Produced via immunoSEQ multiplex PCR; TCRdb's table is partial and in-frame only. Seen here are 90,000 to 100,000 clones, roughly four fifths observed once, and the top ten hold approximately 1.5%. The input for sequencing was CD4+ or CD8+ T cells sorted from blood, taken in a trial of the OX40 agonist ivuxolimab. These receptors originate from an adult with an advanced solid tumor such as melanoma, head and neck, liver or kidney cancer. Each CDR3 is given with its conserved first and last residue. D genes are given only for firm matches. Expanded clones get a size class; other rows say once, few or many, or leave the size out.

v_call,j_call,cdr3_length,clone_size,d_call,cdr3_nt,cdr3_aa
TRBV28,TRBJ1-2,15,.,TRBD1,TGTGCCAGCAGTGGCAGGGGGTCCGGGGACTATGGCTACACCTTC,CASSGRGSGDYGYTF
TRBV5-1,TRBJ1-1,13,.,.,TGCGCCAGCAGACCCTCCGGGACGTATGAAGCTTTCTTT,CASRPSGTYEAFF
TRBV7-9,TRBJ2-4,12,.,.,TGTGCCAGCAGCCCCTTGGGGAACATTCAGTACTTC,CASSPLGNIQYF
TRBV6-1,TRBJ2-2,15,.,.,TGTGCCAGCAGCCCCTTTAGCTTAGGCACCGGGGAGCTGTTTTTT,CASSPFSLGTGELFF
TRBV27,TRBJ2-3,15,.,.,TGTGCCAGCAGTTTAGGAGGCAGGGGCCCAGATACGCAGTATTTT,CASSLGGRGPDTQYF
TRBV7-7,TRBJ2-1,13,.,TRBD1,TGTGCCAGCAGCCCGGCCGGGACAGGGGAGCAGTTCTTC,CASSPAGTGEQFF
TRBV6-6,TRBJ2-1,15,.,.,TGTGCCAGCACCGCAAGGGGTCTAGCAGACAATGAGCAGTTCTTC,CASTARGLADNEQFF
TRBV6-5,TRBJ1-5,14,.,TRBD1,TGTGCCAGCAGCCGACAGGGCGGCAATCAGCCCCAGCATTTT,CASSRQGGNQPQHF
TRBV5-1,TRBJ2-5,13,.,TRBD2,TGCGCCAGCAGAGGGACTAGCGGAGAGACCCAGTACTTC,CASRGTSGETQYF
TRBV2,TRBJ1-1,11,many,.,TGTTGTATGGGGCAGAACACTGAAGCTTTCTTT,CCMGQNTEAFF
TRBV28,TRBJ2-5,15,.,.,TGTGCCAGCAGTCCCCCCGTAAGGAGGCAAGAGACCCAGTACTTC,CASSPPVRRQETQYF
TRBV5-4,TRBJ1-5,15,.,TRBD1,TGTGCCAGCAGCCCGGGGACAGGGTGGAACCAGCCCCAGCATTTT,CASSPGTGWNQPQHF
TRBV18,TRBJ2-7,16,.,TRBD1,TGTGCCAGCTCACCCCCGGGACAGGGAATTACCTACGAGCAGTACTTC,CASSPPGQGITYEQYF
TRBV28,TRBJ2-7,15,.,.,TGTGCCAGCAGTCCGCTGGGGTCAGGCTCCTACGAGCAGTACTTC,CASSPLGSGSYEQYF
TRBV6-1,TRBJ2-3,17,.,TRBD2,TGTGCCAGCAGTGAGTCCCAGCAGGGACTACCCACAGATACGCAGTATTTT,CASSESQQGLPTDTQYF
TRBV10-2,TRBJ2-1,14,.,.,TGCGCCAGCAGTGAGCGGGCCCTCTACAATGAGCAGTTCTTC,CASSERALYNEQFF
TRBV10-3,TRBJ2-5,13,.,.,TGTGCCATCAGTCAGGAGTTTCAAGAGACCCAGTACTTC,CAISQEFQETQYF
TRBV9,TRBJ2-2,15,few,.,TGTGCCAGCAGCGCCCTGGAGGGGGGAAACGGGGAGCTGTTTTTT,CASSALEGGNGELFF
TRBV9,TRBJ2-5,15,few,.,TGTGCCAGCAGCGTAGGAGTAGGAACTCAAGAGACCCAGTACTTC,CASSVGVGTQETQYF
TRBV4-3,TRBJ2-3,14,.,.,TGCGCCAGCAGCCCTACGGGTCGAGGAGATACGCAGTATTTT,CASSPTGRGDTQYF